This T cell receptor (beta chain) was retrieved from a study of beta chain features in type 1 diabetes. As regards this clone: What it binds is unknown.

Reverse transcribing all isolated RNA meant expressed TCRB transcripts were sequenced. Libraries were prepared by immunoSEQ multiplex PCR; TCRdb keeps only in-frame clonotypes and omits some of them. Of 150,000 to 200,000 clones in the sample, about 63% were seen once. General observations from the study: Shorter TCRB CDR3s, moderately but significantly so, were found in Type 1 diabetes patients in all four CD4+ subsets. There were fewer insertions and more deletions at the VDJ junctions of type 1 diabetes patients.

The germline CDR1 and CDR2 sequences are ENHRY and SYGVKD. This CDR3 region has 13 residues. V was trimmed by 3 bases and J by 2 bases, leaving 8 bases between them. The source is a man younger than 40 with type 1 diabetes. The sample consisted of naive CD4+ T cells from blood. The chain uses TRBV10-3 and TRBJ2-7, with unresolved D. The CDR3 nucleotides are TGTGCCATCAGTGATTCACCCACCTACGAGCAGTACTTC. Translation gives CAISDSPTYEQYF.